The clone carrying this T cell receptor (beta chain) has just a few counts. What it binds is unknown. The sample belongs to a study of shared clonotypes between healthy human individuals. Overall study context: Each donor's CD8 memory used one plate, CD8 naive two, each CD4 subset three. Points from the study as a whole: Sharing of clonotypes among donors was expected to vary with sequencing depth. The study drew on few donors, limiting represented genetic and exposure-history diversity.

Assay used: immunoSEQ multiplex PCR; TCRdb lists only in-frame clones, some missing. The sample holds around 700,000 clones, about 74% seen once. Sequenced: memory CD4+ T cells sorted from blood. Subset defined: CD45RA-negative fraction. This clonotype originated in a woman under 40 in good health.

CDR3 amino acids: CASSYSGAPTDTQYF. CDR3 bases: TGTGCCAGCAGTTACTCAGGGGCCCCCACAGATACGCAGTATTTT. The chain recombines TRBV6-5 with TRBJ2-3, with D perhaps TRBD1 (5 bases). Trimming removed 0 bases at V and 2 bases at J, with 9 bases between. Germline assignment: CDR1 MNHEY and CDR2 SVGAGI. This CDR3 spans 15 amino acids.